This T cell receptor beta chain was retrieved from a study of siplizumab effects on memory and regulatory T cells (dated by TCRdb to the late 2010s). A note on the overall study: The effect of the anti-CD2 antibody siplizumab on alloreactive T-cell subsets was examined in allogeneic mixed lymphocyte reactions constructed from human PBMCs.

The full study reports these points: Unstimulated naive T cells appeared to be more diverse than memory T cells, and naive cells seemed to make a substantial contribution to the alloresponse. A naive or memory phenotype could not be assigned to roughly 80-97% of proliferating CD4+ or CD8+ clones. Because sequences below about 10^-5 frequency were poorly captured, only a minor fraction of alloreactive clones could be mapped to unstimulated subsets. Among mappable alloreactive CD4+ clones, the Treg-derived fraction averaged about 75% with siplizumab versus 26.9% in control reactions. Siplizumab significantly reduced the cumulative frequency of alloreactive sequences traceable to unstimulated CD4+ memory T cells. No functional confirmation was obtained for the suppressive function of proliferating Tregs from siplizumab cultures.

Trimming costs V 3 bases and J 5 bases, and their ends lie 11 bases apart. Spanning cysteine to phenylalanine, the CDR3 consists of 14 amino acids. The CDR3 DNA has 42 bases and is translated from base 1. From the germline V gene, CDR1 is SGDLS and CDR2 is YYNGEE. The library relied on the immunoSEQ multiplex PCR assay. Approximately 10^5 TCR templates per sample were assayed by the deep sequencing platform. Genomic DNA extracted from sorted T cells was the material used for TCRbeta CDR3 sequencing. In the authors' own workflow: The R programming language was used for clonal analysis of TCRbeta CDR3 data. Unstimulated samples were compared with post-reaction CFSE-low samples to define alloreactive CD4+ and CD8+ clones. By matching sequences to the repertoires of sorted unstimulated Treg and non-Treg cells, each alloreactive CD4+ clone was assigned a regulatory or non-regulatory origin. TCRdb's version of the immuneACCESS table is confined to in-frame rearrangements and falls short of the full clone set. An unresolved V gene accounts for under half of the shortfall where checked; the remainder is of unknown origin. The V and J calls and clone size were taken over from that table, and D and trimming were inferred from the DNA. The sample profile shows about 100,000 clones; 94% of them were found once. Together, the top ten hold over 0.55% of the sample.

As for this clone: What antigen it recognizes has not been identified. No much larger clone exists at a distance of one base, and base qualities are not known.

TCRbeta CDR3 sequencing was performed on sorted unstimulated T cells and on proliferating T cells recovered from mixed lymphocyte reactions. Fresh whole blood from around eleven HLA-typed healthy donors served as the source for isolating PBMCs. Unstimulated CD4+ regulatory T cells were FACS-sorted to map the origin of alloreactive clones. The receptor was derived from a human donor in good health. Material for sequencing was Tregs sorted from blood. The V gene is TRBV9 and the J gene is TRBJ2-2; the best D guess is TRBD2, with 5 bases matching. The DNA sequence is TGTGCCAGCAGCGGCCAACCGGGAACCGGGGAGCTGTTTTTT. This codes for CASSGQPGTGELFF.